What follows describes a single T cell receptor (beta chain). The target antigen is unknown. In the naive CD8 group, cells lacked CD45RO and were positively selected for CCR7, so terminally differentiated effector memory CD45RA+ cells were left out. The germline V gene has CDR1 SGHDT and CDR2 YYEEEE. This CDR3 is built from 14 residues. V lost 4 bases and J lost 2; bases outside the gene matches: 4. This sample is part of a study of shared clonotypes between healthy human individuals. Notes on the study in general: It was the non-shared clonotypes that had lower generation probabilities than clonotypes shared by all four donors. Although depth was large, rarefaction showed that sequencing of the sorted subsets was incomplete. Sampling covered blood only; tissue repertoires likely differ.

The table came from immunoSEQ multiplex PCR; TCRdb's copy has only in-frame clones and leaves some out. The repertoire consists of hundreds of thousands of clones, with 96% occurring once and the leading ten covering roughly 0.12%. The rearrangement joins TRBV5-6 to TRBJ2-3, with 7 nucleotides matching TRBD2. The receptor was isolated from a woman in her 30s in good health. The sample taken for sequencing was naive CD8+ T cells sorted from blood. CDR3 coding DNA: TGTGCCAGCAGCATCGGGACTAACACAGATACGCAGTATTTT. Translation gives CASSIGTNTDTQYF.